These 8 T cell receptor beta chains were all obtained from the same sample, sequenced in a study of CD8 T cells in Susac syndrome. RNA in amounts of roughly 0.45 to 1 ug was reverse transcribed with random hexamers. MiXCR, applied by TCRdb to the immunoSEQ multiplex PCR reads, yields one record per CDR3 protein. The sample has around 280,000 distinct CDR3 sequences, about 88% seen once; the top ten hold approximately 0.11%. Sequencing input: CD8+ T cells from PBMCs. Source of these receptors: a human donor with multiple sclerosis.

The chain combines TRBV7-9 with TRBJ2-7; D is uncertain. CDR3 length: 13 residues. Germline V gene sequence: CDR1 SEHNR, CDR2 FQNEAQ (reference sequence). The V and J ends lost 8 bases and 6 bases respectively, with 17 bases between them. The CDR3 nucleotides read TGTGCCAGCGGGGATATAGGACCGCCCGAGCAGTACTTC. This translates into CASGDIGPPEQYF. Supplemented by reference TRBV7-9 and TRBJ2-7, the full variable domain reads DTGVSQNPRHKITKRGQNVTFRCDPISEHNRLYWYRQTLGQGPEFLTYFQNEAQLEKSRLLSDRFSAERPKGSFSTLEIQRTEQGDSAMYLCASGDIGPPEQYFGPGTRLTVT.

The chain couples TRBV5-6 to TRBJ2-7; 7 bases agree with TRBD1. Germline assignment: CDR1 SGHDT and CDR2 YYEEEE. The CDR3 consists of 14 residues. The trim removed 3 bases at V and 3 bases at J, leaving 6 bases unmatched. This CDR3 reads CASSSDRLRYEQYF. The CDR3 DNA sequence: TGTGCCAGCAGCTCGGACAGGCTCCGCTACGAGCAGTACTTC.

The V call is TRBV2, the J call TRBJ2-7; D possibly matches TRBD1 or TRBD2 (5 bases each). Trimming took 6 bases from V and 3 from J, leaving 12 bases between them. The CDR3 contains 13 residues. Germline V lookup: CDR1 SNHLY, CDR2 FYNNEI. This CDR3 is CASSTGTVYEQYF. DNA of the CDR3: TGTGCCAGCAGCACCGGGACGGTCTACGAGCAGTACTTC.

The chain has TRBV28 and TRBJ2-1; 11 bases are shared with TRBD1. Germline V gene data show CDR1 as MDHEN and CDR2 as SYDVKM. The CDR3 loop spans 15 amino acids. V was clipped by 5 bases and J by 4 bases; unmatched bases: 4. DNA for the CDR3: TGTGCCAGCAGTCCGGGGACAGGGGGATACAATGAGCAGTTCTTC. This gives the protein CASSPGTGGYNEQFF.

The chain links TRBV12-3 or TRBV12-4 to TRBJ1-1; 8 nucleotides match TRBD1. The CDR3 runs to 12 residues. V gave up 10 bases and J gave up 1 base; unmatched junction bases: 2. The CDR3 sequence: CATDRGNTEAFF. CDR3 nucleotides: TGTGCCACAGACAGGGGGAACACTGAAGCTTTCTTT.

This chain connects TRBV27 to TRBJ2-1; the match to TRBD1 covers 8 bases. V dropped 5 bases and J dropped 6; count of bases not matched to a gene: 9. Germline V gene lookup returns CDR1 MNHEY and CDR2 SMNVEV (reference sequence). The CDR3 is 15 residues long. This chain's CDR3 is CASSPVGTGSNEQFF. The CDR3 nucleotides read TGTGCCAGCAGTCCAGTGGGGACAGGTTCCAATGAGCAGTTCTTC.

This rearrangement joins TRBV5-4 to TRBJ2-7, with D hard to call. Germline CDR1 and CDR2: SGHNT and YYREEE (reference sequence). The CDR3 length is 12 residues. V was pared by 4 bases and J by 3 bases, with 8 bases between. In DNA form, the CDR3 reads TGTGCCAGCAGCGGCGATGACTACGAGCAGTACTTC. Amino acids: CASSGDDYEQYF.

The sample holds one count of this clonotype. The genes are TRBV10-3 and TRBJ2-7; 10 bases match TRBD2. Trimming at V came to 2 bases and at J to 3 bases, leaving 7 bases not matched to a gene. The CDR3 has 16 residues. The germline V gene has CDR1 ENHRY and CDR2 SYGVKD. CDR3 sequence: CAISEEFASGSYEQYF. As DNA, the CDR3 is TGTGCCATCAGTGAGGAGTTCGCTAGCGGGAGCTACGAGCAGTACTTC.